Following are 9 T cell receptor beta chains from one sample sequenced in a study of blood T cell repertoires in COVID-19. Only in-frame clones appear in the TCRdb table, and some are missing; sequencing was by immunoSEQ multiplex PCR. The profile shows about 190,000 clones, approximately 84% of them singletons. The sequenced sample was PBMCs or T cells enriched from blood (not recorded which). The receptor source for this set is a woman aged 25 to 39 who had recovered from COVID-19.

For the CDR3, the DNA is TGTGCCAGCACTAGGAGGGAGACCCAGTACTTC. Encoded protein: CASTRRETQYF. This chain connects TRBV2 to TRBJ2-5; D may be TRBD2 (5 bases). With 7 bases removed from V and 5 bases from J, the gap between germline ends came to 8 bases. Germline CDR1 SNHLY, CDR2 FYNNEI. The CDR3 extends over 11 amino acids. Full variable domain (remainder filled in from reference TRBV2 and TRBJ2-5): EPEVTQTPSHQVTQMGQEVILRCVPISNHLYFYWYRQILGQKVEFLVSFYNNEISEKSEIFDDQFSVERPDGSNFTLKIRSTKLEDSAMYFCASTRRETQYFGPGTRLLVL.

The chain has TRBV19 and TRBJ1-2; the match to TRBD1 covers 9 bases. In germline, CDR1 is LNHDA, CDR2 SQIVND (reference sequence). The CDR3 consists of 15 residues. Unmatched junction bases numbered 3, after V lost 2 bases and J lost 2 bases. The CDR3 is CASSITGTGNYGYTF. As DNA, the CDR3 is TGTGCCAGTAGTATAACCGGGACAGGGAACTATGGCTACACCTTC.

V is TRBV6-2 or TRBV6-3 and J is TRBJ2-5; D is perhaps TRBD2 (5 bases). Trimming removed 3 bases at V and 2 bases at J, with 10 bases between. The CDR3 runs 14 residues. Germline loops: CDR1 MNHEY, CDR2 SVGEGT. The CDR3 DNA sequence: TGTGCCAGCAGTTATTCGGGGAGACAAGAGACCCAGTACTTC. Translating gives CASSYSGRQETQYF.

The chain combines TRBV9 with TRBJ2-2, with a possible D match to TRBD1 (6 bases). CDR3 size: 14 residues. The germline V and J ends were trimmed by 2 bases and 4 bases, with 9 bases remaining between them. Per germline, CDR1 SGDLS and CDR2 YYNGEE. Here the CDR3 DNA reads TGTGCCAGCAGCGTCTTAGGGGGCACCGGGGAGCTGTTTTTT. This translates into CASSVLGGTGELFF. The full variable domain, completed using reference TRBV9 and TRBJ2-2, is DSGVTQTPKHLITATGQRVTLRCSPRSGDLSVYWYQQSLDQGLQFLIQYYNGEERAKGNILERFSAQQFPDLHSELNLSSLELGDSALYFCASSVLGGTGELFFGEGSRLTVL.

The chain combines TRBV21-1 with TRBJ1-2. TRBV21-1 is reported as a pseudogene. The CDR3 contains 17 residues. As DNA, the CDR3 is TGTGCCAGCAGCAAAGATAAGGACTCCGGCGTCCACTATGGCTACACCTTC. It translates to CASSKDKDSGVHYGYTF.

The chain links TRBV7-9 to TRBJ1-5, with D perhaps matching TRBD1 (5 bases). This CDR3 is built from 16 residues. Trimming removed 1 base at V and 0 bases at J, with 10 bases between. CDR1 and CDR2 (germline): SEHNR, FQNEAQ (reference sequence). CDR3 sequence reads: CASSLGQGYSNQPQHF. The CDR3 coding sequence is TGTGCCAGCAGCTTAGGTCAGGGTTATAGCAATCAGCCCCAGCATTTT.

This chain connects TRBV7-3 to TRBJ2-3; 10 bases agree with TRBD2. The junction had 16 bases not matched to a gene; V was cut back by 3 bases and J by 7 bases. The CDR3 totals 18 residues. Germline V gene lookup returns CDR1 SGHTA and CDR2 FQGTGA. CDR3 region: CASSLEGPLAGVRYTQYF. CDR3 sequence (DNA): TGTGCCAGCAGCTTGGAAGGGCCCCTAGCGGGGGTCCGATATACGCAGTATTTT. Variable domain in full (rest from reference TRBV7-3 and TRBJ2-3): GAGVSQTPSNKVTEKGKYVELRCDPISGHTALYWYRQSLGQGPEFLIYFQGTGAADDSGLPNDRFFAVRPEGSVSTLKIQRTERGDSAVYLCASSLEGPLAGVRYTQYFGPGTRLTVL.

The chain employs TRBV3-1 (or the pseudogene TRBV3-2) and TRBJ2-7, with 7 bases aligning to TRBD1. The CDR3 totals 13 residues. Germline CDR1 is LGHDT and CDR2 is YNNKEL (reference sequence). V lost 3 bases and J lost 4; bases outside the gene matches: 3. The CDR3 loop is CASSHQGVYEQYF. In DNA, the CDR3 is TGTGCCAGCAGCCACCAGGGGGTTTACGAGCAGTACTTC.

J is TRBJ2-7 and V is TRBV6-2 or TRBV6-3, with 13 positions matching TRBD2. The length of the CDR3 is 15 residues. V shed 4 bases and J 4 bases; nucleotides not matched to a gene: 4. The germline CDR1 and CDR2 sequences are MNHEY and SVGEGT. The CDR3 nucleotides are TGTGCCAGCAGTTCCGGGACTAGCGGGACGTACGAGCAGTACTTC. Protein sequence: CASSSGTSGTYEQYF.